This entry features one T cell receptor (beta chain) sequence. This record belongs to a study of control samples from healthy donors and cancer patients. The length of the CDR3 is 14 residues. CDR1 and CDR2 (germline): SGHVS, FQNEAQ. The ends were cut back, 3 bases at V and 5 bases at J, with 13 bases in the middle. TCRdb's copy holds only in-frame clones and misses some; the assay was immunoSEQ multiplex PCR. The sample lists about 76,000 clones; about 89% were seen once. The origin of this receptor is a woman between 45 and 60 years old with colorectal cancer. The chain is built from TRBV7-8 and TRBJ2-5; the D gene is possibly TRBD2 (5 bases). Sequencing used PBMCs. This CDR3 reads CASSLDFNGETQYF. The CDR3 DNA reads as TGTGCCAGCAGCTTGGACTTCAACGGGGAGACCCAGTACTTC.